This T cell receptor (beta chain) originates from a study of T cell responses to AZD1222 COVID-19 vaccine. TCRdb's table, derived via immunoSEQ multiplex PCR, lists solely in-frame clones and lacks some. Of about 130,000 clones listed, roughly 88% are singletons. Germline values: CDR1 SGHVS, CDR2 FQNEAQ. Trimming removed 5 bases at V and 11 bases at J, with 22 bases between. The CDR3 consists of 15 residues. The TCR sequence derives from an adult who received the AZD1222 COVID-19 vaccine. The specimen comprised peripheral blood, sampled 28 days after the second AZD1222 dose. The chain combines TRBV7-8 with TRBJ1-5; weak D call: TRBD1 (6 bases). CDR3 in amino acids: CASSTGQGGNRAQHF. CDR3 in DNA: TGTGCCAGCAGCACTGGACAAGGAGGGAACAGGGCCCAGCATTTT. The entire variable domain, with the rest obtained from reference TRBV7-8 and TRBJ1-5, is as follows: GAGVSQSPRYKVAKRGQDVALRCDPISGHVSLFWYQQALGQGPEFLTYFQNEAQLDKSGLPSDRFFAERPEGSVSTLKIQRTQQEDSAVYLCASSTGQGGNRAQHFGDGTRLSIL.